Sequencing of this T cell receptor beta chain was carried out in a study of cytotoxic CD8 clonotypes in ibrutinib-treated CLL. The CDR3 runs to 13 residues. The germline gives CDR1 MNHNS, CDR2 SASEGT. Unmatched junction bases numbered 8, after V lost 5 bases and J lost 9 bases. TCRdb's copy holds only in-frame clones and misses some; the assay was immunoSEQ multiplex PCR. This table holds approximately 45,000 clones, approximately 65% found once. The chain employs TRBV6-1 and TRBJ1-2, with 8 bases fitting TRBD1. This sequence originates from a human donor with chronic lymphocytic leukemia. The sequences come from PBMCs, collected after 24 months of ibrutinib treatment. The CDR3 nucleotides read TGTGCCAGCAGTCGCGGGACAGGTAGAAGCTACACCTTC. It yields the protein CASSRGTGRSYTF.